This T cell receptor (beta chain) derives from a study of shared clonotypes between healthy human individuals. At the level of the study: Per donor, CD8 memory used one plate, CD8 naive used two, CD4 memory used three and CD4 naive used three. Regarding the study as a whole: Researchers found naive subsets generally carried larger estimated richness than memory subsets.

The CDR3 has 15 residues. The V gene's germline CDR1 is MNHEY and CDR2 SMNVEV (reference sequence). The ends lost 5 bases at V and 8 bases at J; junction bases unmatched: 14. The authors ran the assay at deep level. In the study's own analysis: With immunoSEQ giving junction-only sequences and no quality scores, filtering differed. Profiling relied on immunoSEQ multiplex PCR, and the TCRdb table lists in-frame clones only, not all of them. V and J calls and clone size come straight from that table; D and trimming were deduced from the DNA. Among roughly 550,000 clones listed, less than 97% were seen once. Naive CD8 cells comprised CD45RO-negative, CCR7-positively selected cells, excluding terminally differentiated effector memory CD45RA+ cells. With regard to this clone: Its antigen is not identified.

The TCR sequence derives from a woman in her twenties or thirties in good health. This chain connects TRBV27 to TRBJ2-7; 8 nucleotides agree with TRBD1. Input material: naive CD8+ T cells sorted from blood. The CDR3 DNA sequence: TGTGCCAGCAGTGGACAGGGTTATCATCGATTCCAGCAGTACTTC. Translation: CASSGQGYHRFQQYF.